The 7 T cell receptor beta chains below all came from one sample that was sequenced in a study of molecular identifiers for immune sequencing clone quantification (dated by TCRdb to 2016 to 2019). Libraries were made using PCR. The sequencer was an Illumina HiSeq 4000. The raw public reads went through TCRdb reprocessing: fastp at Q25, MiXCR clone calling, in-frame beta chains kept. Entries are consolidated by CDR3 protein sequence, retaining the most common genes and DNA. The table for this sample lists just under 650,000 distinct CDR3 sequences; 15% to 20% of them were counted only once. The ten most abundant clones make up 0.7% to 1% of the sample. The sequenced sample consisted of naive CD8+ T cells from blood, with Jurkat cell RNA spiked in. Interpreted using the paper, the cell subset or site label stands for: FACS-sorted CD8+CD4-CCR7+CD45RA+ naive T cells. The receptors were gathered from a human donor in good health. Some libraries in this study had Jurkat cell RNA spiked in.

This clonotype was seen ten or more times. This chain links TRBV19 with TRBJ2-3; a possible D gene is TRBD1 (5 bases). Germline-derived CDR1 and CDR2 are LNHDA and SQIVND (reference sequence). The CDR3 spans 13 residues. Trimming removed 1 base from V and 3 bases from J, with 5 bases in between. For the CDR3, the DNA is TGTGCCAGTAGTATAGGACAGACAGATACGCAGTATTTT. Protein product: CASSIGQTDTQYF. The variable domain in full, with the rest retrieved from reference TRBV19 and TRBJ2-3, is DGGITQSPKYLFRKEGQNVTLSCEQNLNHDAMYWYRQDPGQGLRLIYYSQIVNDFQKGDIAEGYSVSREKKESFPLTVTSAQKNPTAFYLCASSIGQTDTQYFGPGTRLTVL.

This clonotype has a handful of counts. This chain joins TRBV6-2 or TRBV6-3 and TRBJ2-7; no clear D. From germline, CDR1 is MNHEY and CDR2 SVGEGT. The CDR3 is made up of 14 amino acids. Trimming cost V 2 bases and J 3 bases, with 11 bases left between them. CDR3 nucleotides: TGTGCCAGCAGTTACGGGAACACTCACTACGAGCAGTACTTC. Protein: CASSYGNTHYEQYF.

This clonotype was found many times. This sequence joins TRBV4-3 and TRBJ2-1, with 9 bases identical to TRBD1. Germline V lookup: CDR1 LGHNA, CDR2 YSLEER. J was trimmed by 10 bases and V by 4 bases; bases with no gene match: 14. This CDR3 contains 16 residues. CDR3 nucleotides: TGCGCCAGCAGCCGAGGCCGGGACAGGGTCAATGGGGAGCAGTTCTTC. Its translation is CASSRGRDRVNGEQFF.

V and J are TRBV15 and TRBJ1-3, with D tentatively TRBD1 (6 bases). V shed 3 bases and J shed 0 bases, with 9 bases lying between them. The CDR3 spans 15 residues. CDR1 and CDR2 from the germline V gene are LNHNV and YYDKDF (reference sequence). CDR3 sequence: CATSRDRRSGNTIYF. CDR3 nucleotide sequence: TGTGCCACCAGCAGGGACAGACGCTCTGGAAACACCATATATTTT.

The sample holds many counts of this clonotype. CDR3 protein: CASSYGTGGPYEQYF. CDR3 coding DNA: TGTGCCAGTAGTTATGGGACAGGGGGGCCCTACGAGCAGTACTTC. The genes are TRBV19 and TRBJ2-7, with TRBD1 identical over 11 bases. Germline CDR1 is LNHDA and CDR2 is SQIVND (reference sequence). The CDR3 is 15 residues long. Unmatched junction bases numbered 5, after V lost 5 bases and J lost 2 bases.

The table lists this clonotype with many counts. The V and J genes are TRBV7-9 and TRBJ2-1; possible D gene TRBD1, 6 bases. The V gene lost 5 bases and the J gene lost 14 bases, with 19 bases spanning the gap. The CDR3 loop spans 13 amino acids. The V gene's germline CDR1 is SEHNR and CDR2 FQNEAQ (reference sequence). The CDR3 sequence: CASSETHGTKEFF. The CDR3 region has the DNA TGTGCCAGCAGCGAAACACACGGGACAAAGGAGTTCTTC.

This clonotype occurred once. Just one base apart from a much larger clone, this may be a read error. V usage is TRBV6-1 and J usage is TRBJ2-7; D unclear. The CDR3 extends over 13 amino acids. Germline values: CDR1 MNHNS, CDR2 SASEGT. The CDR3 spells CASNANAFYEQCF. CDR3 DNA sequence: TGTGCCAGCAACGCTAACGCTTTTTACGAGCAGTGCTTC.